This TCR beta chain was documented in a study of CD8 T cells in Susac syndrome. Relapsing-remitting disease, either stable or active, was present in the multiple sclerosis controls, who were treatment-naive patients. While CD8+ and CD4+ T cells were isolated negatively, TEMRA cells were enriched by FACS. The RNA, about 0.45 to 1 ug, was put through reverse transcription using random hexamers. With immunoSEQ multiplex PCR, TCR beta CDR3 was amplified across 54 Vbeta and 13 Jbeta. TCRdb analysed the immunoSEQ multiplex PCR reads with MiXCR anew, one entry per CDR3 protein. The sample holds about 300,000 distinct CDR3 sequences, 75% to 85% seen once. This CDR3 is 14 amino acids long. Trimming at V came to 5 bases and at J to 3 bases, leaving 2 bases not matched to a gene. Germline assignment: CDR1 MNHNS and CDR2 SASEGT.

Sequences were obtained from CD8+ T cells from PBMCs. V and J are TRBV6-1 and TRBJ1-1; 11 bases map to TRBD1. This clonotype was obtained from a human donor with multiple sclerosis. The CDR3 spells CASSPGQGDTEAFF. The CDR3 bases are TGTGCCAGCAGTCCGGGACAGGGGGACACTGAAGCTTTCTTT.